This TCR beta chain was sequenced for a study of early stage breast cancer tumors. As to this clone: Its antigen is undetermined.

Study-wide results and limits: Compared with adjacent normal breast, tumors showed around 2.5-fold denser, more clonal T cells. Enriched TCRB sequences shared across patients were mostly commonly generated sequences.

Each tumor contributed about 20-55 mg of diced tissue. Sequenced by immunoSEQ multiplex PCR; TCRdb stores in-frame clones only, minus some. The sample lists 3,500 or so clones, around 66% occurring once. The length of the CDR3 is 13 residues. V gave up 4 bases and J gave up 5 bases, with 8 bases separating them. CDR1 is ENHRY, CDR2 SYGVKD, per germline. The rearrangement joins TRBV10-3 to TRBJ1-4; D possibly corresponds to TRBD1 (5 bases). This receptor was taken from a person aged 35 to 50 with breast cancer. Sequencing input: breast tumor tissue. CDR3 sequence reads: CAISGQQNEKLFF. CDR3 nucleotide sequence: TGTGCCATCAGTGGACAGCAGAATGAAAAACTGTTTTTT.